The 4 T cell receptor beta chains given below trace back to one sample, sequenced in a study of T-cell reconstitution after alpha-beta-depleted transplantation in children. Unique molecular identifiers were incorporated when the TCRbeta library was constructed. TCRdb re-called the PCR reads with MiXCR, one entry per CDR3 protein. The profile shows hundreds of thousands of distinct CDR3 sequences, about 18% of them singletons. The sequenced sample was PBMCs from the stem cell graft donor, obtained from the stem cell graft. These receptors all come from a human donor who donated a stem cell graft to a child with acute lymphoblastic leukemia.

The gene calls are TRBV5-6 and TRBJ2-1, with D possibly being TRBD2 (6 bases). The CDR3 length is 15 residues. Trimming left V 0 bases short and J 8 bases short, with 15 bases between. Germline V CDR1 and CDR2: SGHDT, YYEEEE. The CDR3 loop reads CASSLEGSGADEQFF. The CDR3 DNA reads TGTGCCAGCAGCTTGGAGGGTAGCGGTGCAGATGAGCAGTTCTTC.

A few counts support this clonotype. The genes are TRBV7-9 and TRBJ2-5; D remains ambiguous. Per germline, CDR1 SEHNR and CDR2 FQNEAQ (reference sequence). The ends were cut back, 9 bases at V and 1 base at J, with 9 bases in the middle. This CDR3 has 12 residues. The CDR3 loop is CASRTLQETQYF. DNA for the CDR3: TGTGCCAGTCGAACCCTCCAAGAGACCCAGTACTTC.

The chain is built from TRBV4-1 and TRBJ2-5; D uncertain. The CDR3 contains 12 residues. The germline V gene has CDR1 MGHRA and CDR2 YSYEKL. The V gene lost 1 base and the J gene lost 5 bases, with 5 bases spanning the gap. CDR3 in amino acids: CASSQAAETQYF. The CDR3 DNA is TGCGCCAGCAGCCAAGCGGCGGAGACCCAGTACTTC.

The chain is built from TRBV29-1 and TRBJ2-7, with a possible D match to TRBD2 (5 bases). Between the trimmed V and J ends, which lost 1 base and 5 bases, there was a span of 15 bases. This CDR3 spans 14 amino acids. The germline V gene has CDR1 SQVTM and CDR2 ANQGSEA. The CDR3 is CSVEGVEGVDEQYF. The CDR3, as DNA: TGCAGCGTTGAAGGGGTCGAGGGTGTCGACGAGCAGTACTTC.